This T cell receptor beta chain was identified during a study of cytomegalovirus exposure and HLA in healthy donors. Looking at the study overall: In an early release, HLA-typed donors contributed approximately 82 million unique TCR sequences.

This CDR3 region has 15 residues. V shed 6 bases, J shed 5 bases, and the junction held 10 bases outside the gene matches. Germline CDR1 and CDR2: MNHNS and SASEGT. Worth noting for this clone: Its specificity is unknown.

The PCR was carried out with 60 Vbeta primers and 13 Jbeta primers. The assay was immunoSEQ multiplex PCR, and TCRdb's table has in-frame clones only and misses some. The data show some 120,000 clones, 75% to 90% seen once. Study-wide points: Per published accounts, TCR beta sequences correctly predicted the HLA-A and HLA-B alleles of most subjects.

This clonotype was obtained from a man aged 35-49 years in good health and CMV-seronegative. Input material: PBMCs. The rearrangement joins TRBV6-1 to TRBJ1-5; TRBD1 matches at 7 bases. The CDR3 protein is CASSLVGGVHQPQHF. The CDR3 DNA follows: TGTGCCAGCAGCCTCGTAGGGGGCGTCCATCAGCCCCAGCATTTT.